The source of this T cell receptor beta chain is a study of cytomegalovirus exposure and HLA in healthy donors. Study information: Early released data had roughly 81 million unique TCRs, all coming from HLA-typed donors.

Germline V lookup: CDR1 LNHDA, CDR2 SQIVND (reference sequence). The CDR3 length is 15 residues. The V and J ends lost 5 bases and 2 bases respectively, with 14 bases between them. Study-level points and caveats: Most TCR sequences were rare, but some public TCRs occurred in many donors. Analysis was carried out at a later point, and it linked a missense DCLRE1C variant to TCR beta V- and J-gene trimming. Presence/absence analyses assumed roughly uniform sequencing depth across donors, which may not hold.

Note on this clone: Its antigen is as yet unknown.

Amplification used 60 Vbeta primers and 13 Jbeta primers. The protocol was immunoSEQ multiplex PCR, while the TCRdb copy is restricted to in-frame clones and leaves out a portion. The sample table sets out about 52,000 clones. What was sequenced was PBMCs. The sequence was collected from a woman aged 60-75 years in good health and CMV-seropositive. This sequence joins TRBV19 and TRBJ2-3; D might be TRBD1 (6 bases). The chain's CDR3 is CASSPSGANTDTQYF. The DNA of the CDR3 is TGTGCCAGTAGTCCCTCAGGGGCAAACACAGATACGCAGTATTTT.